Below, 10 T cell receptor beta chains from the same sample are listed, as sequenced in a study of cytomegalovirus exposure and HLA in healthy donors. The PCR used 60 Vbeta and 13 Jbeta primers. Sequencing was performed with immunoSEQ multiplex PCR; in TCRdb, only in-frame clones are kept and a portion is missing. The sample records some 140,000 clones, 70% to 80% being singletons. The sample comprised PBMCs. The receptors were gathered from a man younger than 45 in good health and CMV-seronegative.

This chain links TRBV2 with TRBJ1-5; 7 positions agree with TRBD1. CDR3 length: 14 amino acids. The germline CDR1 and CDR2 sequences are SNHLY and FYNNEI. V lost 2 bases to trimming and J lost 6 bases; unmatched junction nucleotides: 4. The CDR3 here is CASSENRGLQPQHF. The CDR3 DNA follows: TGTGCCAGCAGTGAAAACAGGGGCCTTCAGCCCCAGCATTTT.

This chain uses TRBV5-1 with TRBJ1-3, with D hard to call. The germline V gene encodes CDR1 SGHRS and CDR2 YFSETQ. V lost 2 bases and J lost 4, with 16 bases in between. This CDR3 has 16 amino acids. The CDR3 region has the DNA TGCGCCAGCAGCTTTACGGCAGAAAGAGGAGGAAACACCATATATTTT. Its protein is CASSFTAERGGNTIYF.

The rearrangement joins TRBV5-1 to TRBJ2-5; D call uncertain. V was pared by 0 bases and J by 1 base, with 4 bases between. The CDR3 length is 13 residues. Per the germline V gene, CDR1 is SGHRS and CDR2 is YFSETQ. DNA of the CDR3: TGCGCCAGCAGCTTGGGGAGCCAAGAGACCCAGTACTTC. This codes for CASSLGSQETQYF.

The V call is TRBV6-5, the J call TRBJ2-1; perhaps TRBD1 as D (6 bases). The germline V and J ends were trimmed by 6 bases and 7 bases, with 13 bases remaining between them. Germline CDR1 and CDR2: MNHEY and SVGAGI. The CDR3 sequence is 13 residues long. The CDR3 sequence: CASSFWGRNEQFF. The CDR3 DNA reads TGTGCCAGCAGCTTTTGGGGGCGGAATGAGCAGTTCTTC.

This chain connects TRBV28 to TRBJ1-1; 8 positions agree with TRBD1. V was clipped by 6 bases and J by 1 base; unmatched bases: 4. The germline gives CDR1 MDHEN, CDR2 SYDVKM. This CDR3 is 14 amino acids long. DNA of the CDR3: TGTGCCAGCAGCCCGGGACAGGAGAACACTGAAGCTTTCTTT. It translates to CASSPGQENTEAFF.

This chain connects TRBV5-6 to TRBJ1-2, with 7 bases lining up with TRBD1. Unmatched junction bases numbered 6, after V lost 2 bases and J lost 8 bases. In germline, CDR1 is SGHDT, CDR2 YYEEEE. CDR3 size: 13 residues. CDR3 region: CASSFGQVLGYTF. DNA of the CDR3: TGTGCCAGCAGCTTCGGACAGGTATTAGGCTACACCTTC.

The chain uses TRBV5-1 and TRBJ2-1; TRBD2 matches at 8 bases. CDR1 and CDR2 (germline): SGHRS, YFSETQ. The J segment lost 9 bases and the V segment lost 1 base, leaving 9 bases of the junction unmatched. CDR3 size: 15 residues. As DNA, the CDR3 is TGCGCCAGCAGCTTGACGAGCGGGAGTTTGGGTGAGCAGTTCTTC. It specifies CASSLTSGSLGEQFF.

V gene TRBV18 combines with J gene TRBJ2-3; a weak D match, TRBD1 (6 bases). The length of the CDR3 is 16 residues. Between the trimmed V and J ends, which lost 2 bases and 1 base, there was a span of 13 bases. Looked up from germline, CDR1 is KGHSH and CDR2 is LQKENI. The CDR3 sequence: CASSPSGTSGTDTQYF. The CDR3 DNA follows: TGTGCCAGCTCACCATCCGGGACATCAGGCACAGATACGCAGTATTTT. The complete variable domain, with remaining parts taken from reference TRBV18 and TRBJ2-3, reads NAGVMQNPRHLVRRRGQEARLRCSPMKGHSHVYWYRQLPEEGLKFMVYLQKENIIDESGMPKERFSAEFPKEGPSILRIQQVVRGDSAAYFCASSPSGTSGTDTQYFGPGTRLTVL.

The chain couples TRBV28 to TRBJ2-2, with TRBD1 as a possible D gene (6 bases). This CDR3 has 13 amino acids. Between the trimmed V and J ends, which lost 6 bases and 4 bases, there was a span of 9 bases. Germline values: CDR1 MDHEN, CDR2 SYDVKM. For the CDR3, the DNA is TGTGCCAGCAGCTTACAGGGCACCGGGGAGCTGTTTTTT. As protein: CASSLQGTGELFF.

This sequence joins TRBV10-3 and TRBJ1-1; 10 nucleotides agree with TRBD1. Germline-derived CDR1 and CDR2 are ENHRY and SYGVKD. This CDR3 region has 14 residues. The V and J ends lost 3 bases and 5 bases, in that order; junction bases with no gene match: 3. The CDR3, as DNA: TGTGCCATCAGTGAAGGACAGGGGGATACTGAAGCTTTCTTT. Protein product: CAISEGQGDTEAFF.